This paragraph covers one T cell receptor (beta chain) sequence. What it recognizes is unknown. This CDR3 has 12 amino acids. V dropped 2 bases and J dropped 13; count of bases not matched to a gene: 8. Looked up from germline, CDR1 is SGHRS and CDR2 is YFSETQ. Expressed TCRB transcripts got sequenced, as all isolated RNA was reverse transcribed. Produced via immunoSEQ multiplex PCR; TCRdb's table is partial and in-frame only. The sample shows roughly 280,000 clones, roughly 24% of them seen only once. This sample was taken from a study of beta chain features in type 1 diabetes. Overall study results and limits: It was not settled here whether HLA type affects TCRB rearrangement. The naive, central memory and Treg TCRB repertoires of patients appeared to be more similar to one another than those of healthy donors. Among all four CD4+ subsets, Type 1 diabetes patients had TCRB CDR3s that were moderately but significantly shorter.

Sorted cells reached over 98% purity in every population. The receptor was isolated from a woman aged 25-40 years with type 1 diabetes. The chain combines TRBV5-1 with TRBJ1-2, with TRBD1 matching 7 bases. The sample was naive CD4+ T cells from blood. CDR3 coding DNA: TGCGCCAGCAGCTTAGACAGGGTGGAGCTCACCTTC. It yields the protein CASSLDRVELTF.